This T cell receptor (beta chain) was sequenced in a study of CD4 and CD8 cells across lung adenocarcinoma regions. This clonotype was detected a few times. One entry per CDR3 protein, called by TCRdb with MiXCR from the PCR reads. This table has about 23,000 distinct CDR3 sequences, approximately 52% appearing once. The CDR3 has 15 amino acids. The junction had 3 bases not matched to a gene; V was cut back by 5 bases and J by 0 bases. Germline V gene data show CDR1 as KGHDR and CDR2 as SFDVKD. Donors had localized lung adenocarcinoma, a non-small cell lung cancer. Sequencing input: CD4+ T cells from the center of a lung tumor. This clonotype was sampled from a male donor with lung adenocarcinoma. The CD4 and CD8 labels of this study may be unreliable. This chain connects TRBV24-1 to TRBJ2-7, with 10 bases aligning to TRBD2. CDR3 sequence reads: CATSGRTSGSYEQYF. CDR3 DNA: TGTGCCACCAGTGGAAGGACTAGCGGCTCCTACGAGCAGTACTTC.